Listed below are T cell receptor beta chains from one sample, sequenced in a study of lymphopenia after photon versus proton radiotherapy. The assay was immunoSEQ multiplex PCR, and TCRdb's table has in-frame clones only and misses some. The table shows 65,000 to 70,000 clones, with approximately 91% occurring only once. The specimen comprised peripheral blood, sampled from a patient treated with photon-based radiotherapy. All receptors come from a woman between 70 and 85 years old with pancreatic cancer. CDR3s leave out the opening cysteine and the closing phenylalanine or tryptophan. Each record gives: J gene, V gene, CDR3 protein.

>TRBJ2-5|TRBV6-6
ASSYSIGLAQETQY
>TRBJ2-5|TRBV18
ASSHEAGAETQY
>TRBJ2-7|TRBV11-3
ASSYVSGRTYEQY
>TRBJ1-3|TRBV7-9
ASSLVPPGNTIY
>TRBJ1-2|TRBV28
ASSPWRYGYT
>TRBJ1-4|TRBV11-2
ASSETGTDEKLF
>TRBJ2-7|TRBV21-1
ASSKERRGRVAATPYEQY
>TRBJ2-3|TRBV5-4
ASSLGGDTQY
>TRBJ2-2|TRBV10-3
AIRDFQNTGELF
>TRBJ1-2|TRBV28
ASSLQNRVGVYGYT
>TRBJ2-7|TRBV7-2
ASSFDRSPGYEQY
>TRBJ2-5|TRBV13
ASSPDRGQETQY
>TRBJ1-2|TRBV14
ASSQDFPALNYGYT
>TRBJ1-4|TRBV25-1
ASSGPGQPTHEKLF
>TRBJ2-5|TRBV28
ASTNSGMETQY
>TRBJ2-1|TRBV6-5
ASSFSGRSNEQF
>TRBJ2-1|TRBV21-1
ASNEDVRSSYNEQF
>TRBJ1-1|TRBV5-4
ASSLARKNTEAF
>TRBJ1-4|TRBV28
ASTPMRRQGNEKLF
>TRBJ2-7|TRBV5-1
ASSLSVGQGIYEQY
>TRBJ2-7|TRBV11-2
ASSLTSGQTYEQY
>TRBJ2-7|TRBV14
ASSQGTGGSYEQY
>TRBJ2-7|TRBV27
ASSLWDRPYEQY
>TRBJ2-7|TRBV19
ASSIGLAGSYEQY
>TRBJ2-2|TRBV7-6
ASSLGSGGELF
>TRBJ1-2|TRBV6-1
ASSEPGRYGYT
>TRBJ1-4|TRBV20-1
SAEANEKLF
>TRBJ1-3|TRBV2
ASSLGSSGNTIY
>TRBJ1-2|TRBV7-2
ASSPRTGEGGIYGYT
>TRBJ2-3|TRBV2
ASSEGGGRRDTQY
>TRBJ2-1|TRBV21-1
ASSKSWNNEYNEQF
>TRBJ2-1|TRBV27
ASSLSLAGINEQF
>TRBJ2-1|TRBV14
ASSQDPRYNEQF
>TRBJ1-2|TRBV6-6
ASRNSDRNYGYT
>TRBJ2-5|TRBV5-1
ASSLVNYRETQY
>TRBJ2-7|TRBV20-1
SAALIYEQY
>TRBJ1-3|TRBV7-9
ASSSAGTGGTSGNTIY
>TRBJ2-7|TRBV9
ASSSGGAYEQY
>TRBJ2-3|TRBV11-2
ASSSSTDTQY
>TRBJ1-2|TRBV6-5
ASSFSTNYGYT
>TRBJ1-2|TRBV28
ASSIGQGSYGYT